Each of the 29 T cell receptor beta chains below was sequenced from the same sample in a study of cytomegalovirus exposure and HLA in healthy donors. 60 Vbeta and 13 Jbeta primers were used in PCR. Sequenced by immunoSEQ multiplex PCR; TCRdb stores in-frame clones only, minus some. The sample holds about 160,000 clones, around four fifths seen once. The source material was PBMCs. The receptors were sampled from a male donor in good health and CMV-seropositive.

The chain combines TRBV15 with TRBJ1-4, with 11 bases aligning to TRBD1. V was clipped by 3 bases and J by 8 bases; unmatched bases: 5. Germline V gene lookup returns CDR1 LNHNV and CDR2 YYDKDF (reference sequence). The CDR3 has 15 amino acids. CDR3 region: CATSSPGQGDEKLFF. For the CDR3, the DNA is TGTGCCACCAGCAGTCCGGGACAGGGGGACGAAAAACTGTTTTTT.

This clone was seen a few times. Here the CDR3 reads CASSYGLAGARSEQFF. The DNA of the CDR3 is TGTGCCAGCAGTTACGGTCTAGCGGGGGCGCGTAGTGAGCAGTTCTTC. V and J are TRBV6-5 and TRBJ2-1; TRBD2 matches at 10 bases. This CDR3 region has 16 residues. The V segment lost 2 bases and the J segment 9 bases; nucleotides outside the gene matches: 10. Germline V lookup: CDR1 MNHEY, CDR2 SVGAGI.

The rearrangement joins TRBV6-1 to TRBJ1-1; TRBD1 agrees at 9 bases. Germline values: CDR1 MNHNS, CDR2 SASEGT. The CDR3 runs 17 residues. J was trimmed by 4 bases and V by 4 bases; bases with no gene match: 13. CDR3 bases: TGTGCCAGCAGTGGAGGACAGGGGTCCTTAACTAGCACTGAAGCTTTCTTT. The encoded protein is CASSGGQGSLTSTEAFF.

A remark on this clone: A junction boundary mismatches the germline segment, possibly from a read error. J is TRBJ1-1 and V is TRBV7-9; 9 bases map to TRBD1. Germline V CDR1 and CDR2: SEHNR, FQNEAQ (reference sequence). This CDR3 contains 15 residues. The CDR3, as DNA: TGTTCCAGCAGCTGGCCGGGACAGGGTTACACTGAAGCTTTCTTT. Translated, it gives CSSSWPGQGYTEAFF. Supplemented by reference TRBV7-9 and TRBJ1-1, the full variable domain reads DTGVSQNPRHKITKRGQNVTFRCDPISEHNRLYWYRQTLGQGPEFLTYFQNEAQLEKSRLLSDRFSAERPKGSFSTLEIQRTEQGDSAMYLCSSSWPGQGYTEAFFGQGTRLTVV.

The chain combines TRBV30 with TRBJ1-1, with TRBD1 as a possible D gene (6 bases). The CDR3 is made up of 14 amino acids. The germline V gene encodes CDR1 GTSNPN and CDR2 SVGIG (reference sequence). V gave up 3 bases and J gave up 4 bases, with 15 bases separating them. The CDR3 bases are TGTGCCTGGAGAGCCATGAGAGGGGGCACTGAAGCTTTCTTT. Translation gives CAWRAMRGGTEAFF.

For the CDR3, the DNA is TGCGCCAGCAGCTGGGACAGGGTGGCGAACACTGAAGCTTTCTTT. This sequence encodes CASSWDRVANTEAFF. J is TRBJ1-1 and V is TRBV5-1, with 9 bases that match TRBD1. J gave up 1 base and V 3 bases, and 4 bases lay outside the gene matches. The CDR3 has 15 amino acids. CDR1 SGHRS and CDR2 YFSETQ come from the germline V gene.

This rearrangement joins TRBV4-2 to TRBJ1-1, with 8 bases fitting TRBD1. CDR1 LGHNA and CDR2 YNFKEQ come from the germline V gene. This CDR3 has 14 amino acids. V shed 1 base and J 7 bases; nucleotides not matched to a gene: 5. Here the CDR3 reads CASSQGQGSFEAFF. The CDR3 DNA reads as TGTGCCAGCAGCCAAGGACAGGGGAGCTTTGAAGCTTTCTTT.

A word on this clone: The same CDR3 arises from other DNA sequences in this sample as well. The V gene is TRBV9, the J gene TRBJ1-1; 7 nucleotides align to TRBD1. Germline V CDR1 and CDR2: SGDLS, YYNGEE. The CDR3 runs to 14 residues. Germline trimming cut 2 bases from V and 1 base from J; bases unmatched to any gene: 2. The CDR3 loop is CASSVGTANTEAFF. The CDR3 region has the DNA TGTGCCAGCAGCGTCGGGACAGCGAACACTGAAGCTTTCTTT.

The chain links TRBV5-1 to TRBJ2-1; D is undetermined. The CDR3 loop spans 13 amino acids. Germline lookup yields CDR1 SGHRS and CDR2 YFSETQ. Trimming removed 4 bases at V and 8 bases at J, with 13 bases between. CDR3 protein: CASSPTPLDEQFF. The CDR3 DNA follows: TGCGCCAGCAGCCCCACTCCGCTAGATGAGCAGTTCTTC.

The rearrangement links TRBV5-1 to TRBJ2-5, with 11 bases fitting TRBD2. CDR3 size: 16 residues. Germline CDR1 SGHRS, CDR2 YFSETQ. With V trimmed by 7 bases and J by 5 bases, 13 bases remained unmatched. CDR3 protein: CASGEDSGGARETQYF. The CDR3 region has the DNA TGCGCCAGCGGTGAAGATAGCGGGGGGGCCCGGGAGACCCAGTACTTC.

The chain joins TRBV6-4 to TRBJ1-4; D not certain. Trimming cost V 4 bases and J 5 bases, with 8 bases left between them. Germline CDR1 reads MRHNA; CDR2 reads SNTAGT. The CDR3 spans 13 residues. CDR3 nucleotide sequence: TGTGCCAGCAGTGGTGCTGAGAATGAAAAACTGTTTTTT. Translating it yields CASSGAENEKLFF.

Worth noting for this clone: At one end, the junction sequence differs from germline, possibly due to a read error. V usage is TRBV6-5 and J usage is TRBJ1-6, with TRBD1 matching over 9 bases. The CDR3 spans 15 residues. CDR1 MNHEY and CDR2 SVGAGI come from the germline V gene. In DNA, the CDR3 is TGTGCCAGCAGTCCCTGGGACAGGGCTAATTCACCCCCCCACTTT. Translated, it gives CASSPWDRANSPPHF.

The genes are TRBV6-4 and TRBJ1-3; D may be TRBD1 (6 bases). Germline CDR1 and CDR2: MRHNA and SNTAGT. V shed 0 bases and J shed 4 bases, with 10 bases lying between them. The CDR3 totals 15 residues. In nucleotides, the CDR3 is TGTGCCAGCAGTGACTCGTGGGGGCAAGGAAACACCATATATTTT. Its protein product is CASSDSWGQGNTIYF.

The gene calls are TRBV30 and TRBJ1-2; possible D gene TRBD1, 5 bases. V lost 5 bases to trimming and J lost 1 base, with 17 bases between them. Per germline, CDR1 GTSNPN and CDR2 SVGIG (reference sequence). The CDR3 totals 15 residues. CDR3 nucleotides: TGTGCCTGGGCCGAGGGAGGCGGGGGTAACTATGGCTACACCTTC. It translates to CAWAEGGGGNYGYTF.

The chain couples TRBV5-1 to TRBJ1-2; D might be TRBD1 (6 bases). Between the trimmed V and J ends, which lost 2 bases and 8 bases, there was a span of 16 bases. From germline, CDR1 is SGHRS and CDR2 YFSETQ. The CDR3 loop spans 14 amino acids. The CDR3 sequence is CASSFSTGSMGYTF. CDR3 sequence (DNA): TGCGCCAGCAGCTTTTCGACAGGCTCAATGGGCTACACCTTC. The variable domain in full, completed from reference TRBV5-1 and TRBJ1-2, reads KAGVTQTPRYLIKTRGQQVTLSCSPISGHRSVSWYQQTPGQGLQFLFEYFSETQRNKGNFPGRFSGRQFSNSRSEMNVSTLELGDSALYLCASSFSTGSMGYTFGSGTRLTVV.

CDR3 region: CASSAGGTGAYGGYTF. The CDR3, as DNA: TGTGCCAGCAGCGCCGGGGGGACAGGGGCATATGGGGGCTACACCTTC. This chain joins TRBV9 and TRBJ1-2; 10 bases agree with TRBD1. This CDR3 comprises 16 residues. The germline V gene has CDR1 SGDLS and CDR2 YYNGEE. J was trimmed by 8 bases and V by 3 bases; bases with no gene match: 13.

The rearrangement links TRBV27 to TRBJ2-5, with a possible D match to TRBD1 (6 bases). The CDR3 consists of 15 residues. Germline V CDR1 and CDR2: MNHEY, SMNVEV (reference sequence). V lost 4 bases and J lost 5, with 17 bases in between. The CDR3 is CASSSSGRGRETQYF. Written as DNA, the CDR3 is TGTGCCAGCAGTTCGTCGGGCAGGGGTCGGGAGACCCAGTACTTC.

This clone appeared a few times. The chain couples TRBV6-5 to TRBJ1-1; the D is unclear. CDR1 is MNHEY and CDR2 is SVGAGI in the germline V gene. Deletions cut 6 bases from V and 0 bases from J, with 8 bases between. There are 13 residues in the CDR3. The CDR3 loop reads CASRRTMNTEAFF. For the CDR3, the DNA is TGTGCCAGCAGGCGTACTATGAACACTGAAGCTTTCTTT.

On this clone itself: A junction end diverges from the germline sequence, so it may reflect a read error. The chain links TRBV6-5 to TRBJ2-5; 8 bases are shared with TRBD1. Germline V gene sequence: CDR1 MNHEY, CDR2 SVGAGI. The CDR3 consists of 14 residues. The chain's CDR3 is CASRTGVPQGTQYF. The CDR3 DNA reads TGTGCCAGCAGGACAGGGGTACCCCAAGGGACCCAGTACTTC.

The V and J genes are TRBV11-2 and TRBJ2-5; D is unresolved. The length of the CDR3 is 13 residues. Germline V gene sequence: CDR1 SGHAT, CDR2 FQNNGV. Trimming took off 2 bases at V and 2 bases at J, with 6 bases between the two ends. Here the CDR3 DNA reads TGTGCCAGCAGCTTAATCGTTCAAGAGACCCAGTACTTC. Translation gives CASSLIVQETQYF.

This chain connects TRBV30 to TRBJ2-7; 7 positions match TRBD1. V lost 0 bases, J lost 4 bases, and 12 bases stayed unmatched. This CDR3 comprises 16 residues. CDR1 and CDR2 (germline): GTSNPN, SVGIG (reference sequence). CDR3 region: CAWSVRVGDRYYEQYF. In DNA form, the CDR3 reads TGTGCCTGGAGTGTAAGGGTCGGGGACAGATATTACGAGCAGTACTTC. The variable domain in full, completed from reference TRBV30 and TRBJ2-7, reads SQTIHQWPATLVQPVGSPLSLECTVEGTSNPNLYWYRQAAGRGLQLLFYSVGIGQISSEVPQNLSASRPQDRQFILSSKKLLLSDSGFYLCAWSVRVGDRYYEQYFGPGTRLTVT.

The V and J genes are TRBV5-1 and TRBJ2-3, with D hard to call. V lost 3 bases, J lost 4 bases, and 18 bases lay in between. The CDR3 contains 16 residues. CDR1 is SGHRS, CDR2 YFSETQ, per germline. Here the CDR3 DNA reads TGCGCCAGCAGCTGGTGGCCCCCTCGTACAGCAGATACGCAGTATTTT. This encodes CASSWWPPRTADTQYF.

CDR3 region: CATGGTGMTGELFF. Written as DNA, the CDR3 is TGTGCCACGGGAGGGACAGGGATGACCGGGGAGCTGTTTTTT. This chain connects TRBV2 to TRBJ2-2, with TRBD1 as a possible D gene (9 bases). Per the germline V gene, CDR1 is SNHLY and CDR2 is FYNNEI. Trimming took off 10 bases at V and 5 bases at J, with 17 bases between the two ends. This CDR3 is 14 amino acids long.

The genes are TRBV7-9 and TRBJ1-1; D ambiguous. This CDR3 is built from 14 residues. The germline CDR1 and CDR2 sequences are SEHNR and FQNEAQ (reference sequence). V was clipped by 5 bases and J by 1 base, with 11 bases between them. The CDR3 nucleotides read TGTGCCAGCAGCCCGAGTCGTGAGAACACTGAAGCTTTCTTT. This sequence encodes CASSPSRENTEAFF.

This clone has more than one count but fewer than ten. This chain uses TRBV2 with TRBJ1-6; 9 bases match TRBD1. Germline-derived CDR1 and CDR2 are SNHLY and FYNNEI. V trimming: 10 bases; J trimming: 9 bases; junction bases outside the gene matches: 10. This CDR3 spans 14 amino acids. The CDR3 nucleotides read TGTGCCACCCTGAGGGACAGGGATGGTTCACCCCTCCACTTT. Translation gives CATLRDRDGSPLHF.

The chain joins TRBV6-5 to TRBJ1-4; D might be TRBD1 (6 bases). Trimming removed 6 bases at V and 2 bases at J, with 13 bases between. Germline values: CDR1 MNHEY, CDR2 SVGAGI. The CDR3 has 15 residues. CDR3 in amino acids: CASSPDRRTNEKLFF. CDR3 DNA sequence: TGTGCCAGCAGCCCAGACAGGAGGACTAATGAAAAACTGTTTTTT.

The V gene is TRBV19, the J gene TRBJ1-2; 7 bases are a match to TRBD1. The CDR3 sequence is 17 residues long. Germline V lookup: CDR1 LNHDA, CDR2 SQIVND (reference sequence). J gave up 6 bases and V 0 bases, and 13 bases lay outside the gene matches. The CDR3 is CASSIDLWNRGLNGYTF. CDR3 nucleotide sequence: TGTGCCAGTAGTATAGATCTATGGAACAGGGGATTAAATGGCTACACCTTC.

The chain couples TRBV30 to TRBJ1-3, with D hard to call. The germline gives CDR1 GTSNPN, CDR2 SVGIG (reference sequence). The V gene lost 2 bases and the J gene lost 2 bases, with 7 bases spanning the gap. This CDR3 spans 13 amino acids. The CDR3 loop is CAWSSRAGNTIYF. The CDR3 DNA follows: TGTGCCTGGAGTAGTCGGGCTGGAAACACCATATATTTT.

About this clone: Compared with germline, one end of the junction differs, possibly owing to a read error. CDR3 in amino acids: CASSLAGEAETQYF. The CDR3 DNA is TGTGCTAGCAGCTTAGCGGGAGAGGCGGAGACCCAGTACTTC. This sequence joins TRBV7-7 and TRBJ2-5, with 9 positions matching TRBD2. This CDR3 is built from 14 residues. The V gene's germline CDR1 is SSHAT and CDR2 FNYEAQ (reference sequence). The full variable domain, with the rest looked up from reference TRBV7-7 and TRBJ2-5, is GAGVSQSPRYKVTKRGQDVTLRCDPISSHATLYWYQQALGQGPEFLTYFNYEAQPDKSGLPSDRFSAERPEGSISTLTIQRTEQRDSAMYRCASSLAGEAETQYFGPGTRLLVL.